Listed below are T cell receptor beta chains from one sample, sequenced in a study of blood T cell repertoires in COVID-19. Here immunoSEQ multiplex PCR was the method, and the copy in TCRdb shows in-frame clones only, minus some. The data contain 50,000 to 70,000 clones, around 88% of them seen just once; the ten biggest clones take up about 4.9%. The material sequenced was peripheral blood. The receptors stem from a man in his fifties or sixties with acute or convalescent COVID-19. The CDR3 runs from the conserved cysteine through the conserved F or W. The D gene is left open where the match is weak. Clone size is not always given. Where it is, it says once, few, many or a class for expanded clones.

clone_size	d_call	j_call	v_call	cdr3_nt	cdr3_aa
NA	TRBD2	TRBJ2-1	TRBV4-1	TGCGCCAGCAGCCTGATGCGGGAGAATAGGAGGGAGCAGTTCTTC	CASSLMRENRREQFF
NA	TRBD1	TRBJ1-5	TRBV7-8	TGTGCCAGCAGCTTAGGGGGACAGCGAAATCAGCCCCAGCATTTT	CASSLGGQRNQPQHF
NA	NA	TRBJ1-1	TRBV7-3	TGTGCCAGCAGCTTTGGGGGCAGCATGAACACTGAAGCTTTCTTT	CASSFGGSMNTEAFF
NA	NA	TRBJ1-3	TRBV28	TGTGCCAGCAGTTCGTCGGGACTTAACTCTGGAAACACCATATATTTT	CASSSSGLNSGNTIYF
NA	TRBD1	TRBJ1-1	TRBV5-1	TGCGCCAGCAGCTCCGGGGGACAGGCTCCTGAAGCTTTCTTT	CASSSGGQAPEAFF
NA	TRBD2	TRBJ2-1	TRBV6-5	TGTGCCAGCAGTTACTGGGGGGGGGATGAGCAGTTCTTC	CASSYWGGDEQFF
NA	NA	TRBJ2-2	TRBV18	TGTGCCAGCTCCGGGATGATAGCGAACACCGGGGAGCTGTTTTTT	CASSGMIANTGELFF
NA	NA	TRBJ2-2	TRBV9	TGTGCCAGCAGCGTAGGAGATCTGAACACCGGGGAGCTGTTTTTT	CASSVGDLNTGELFF
once	NA	TRBJ1-1	TRBV19	TGTGCCAGTAGTATAGAGAGGGGGGGGACTGAAGCTTTCTTT	CASSIERGGTEAFF
NA	NA	TRBJ1-1	TRBV27	TGTGCCAGCAGCCCTCCGCGGGAAAGGGCTGAAGCTTTCTTT	CASSPPRERAEAFF
NA	NA	TRBJ2-1	TRBV28	TGTGCCAGCAGTTTATTTGCAGGAGGGAGCTCCTACAATGAGCAGTTCTTC	CASSLFAGGSSYNEQFF
NA	TRBD1	TRBJ1-4	TRBV28	TGTGCCAGCAGACGACAGGGTCGCGGTGAAAAACTGTTTTTT	CASRRQGRGEKLFF
NA	NA	TRBJ2-1	TRBV7-9	TGTGCCAGCAGCTTAGTACTAGCTCAGAATGAGCAGTTCTTC	CASSLVLAQNEQFF
NA	TRBD1	TRBJ1-1	TRBV4-2	TGTGCCAGCAGCACCGCTCAGGGGGCGAGTATGAACACTGAAGCTTTCTTT	CASSTAQGASMNTEAFF
once	NA	TRBJ2-1	TRBV12-5	TGTGCTAGTGGTTTTGAGGATGAGCAGTTCTTC	CASGFEDEQFF
NA	NA	TRBJ1-1	TRBV7-9	TGTGCCAGCAGCTTAGGGCAGGTGAACACTGAAGCTTTCTTT	CASSLGQVNTEAFF
NA	TRBD1	TRBJ2-1	TRBV28	TGTGCCAGCCCTCCCTCATGGACAGGCCTCTCCTACAATGAGCAGTTCTTC	CASPPSWTGLSYNEQFF
NA	NA	TRBJ2-3	TRBV7-3	TGTGCCAGCAGCTTAGCGCCACCCACAGATACGCAGTATTTT	CASSLAPPTDTQYF
NA	NA	TRBJ1-1	TRBV30	TGTGCCTGGAGTGAGGCAGGGGAAGCTTTCTTT	CAWSEAGEAFF
NA	NA	TRBJ2-5	TRBV5-1	TGCGCCAGCAGCTTTCCCCAGCAAGAGACCCAGTACTTC	CASSFPQQETQYF
once	NA	TRBJ2-2	TRBV5-4	TGTGCCAGCAGCTTGTCAGCGACCCGCACCGGGGAGCTGTTTTTT	CASSLSATRTGELFF
NA	NA	TRBJ1-1	TRBV5-4	TGTGCCAGCAGCGTAGGGGGTCGGGAAGAAACTTTCTTT	CASSVGGREETFF
NA	NA	TRBJ2-1	TRBV5-1	TGCGCCAGCAGCTTGGAAGGGGACTTCAATGAGCAGTTCTTC	CASSLEGDFNEQFF
NA	TRBD1	TRBJ1-2	TRBV27	TGTGCCAGTTGGGGGGACAGCCTCTATGGGGGCTACACCTTC	CASWGDSLYGGYTF
NA	NA	TRBJ2-1	TRBV11-2	TGTGCCAGCAGCCCAACAGGATTCAATGAGCAGTTCTTC	CASSPTGFNEQFF
NA	NA	TRBJ1-2	TRBV5-1	TGCGCCAGCAGCTTGGCCTCGAGAAACTATGGCTACACCTTC	CASSLASRNYGYTF
NA	TRBD1	TRBJ2-7	TRBV3-1/TRBV3-2	TGTGCCAGCAGCCATCTAGGACAGGGAGGTGAGCAGTACTTC	CASSHLGQGGEQYF
NA	TRBD2	TRBJ2-1	TRBV4-1	TGCGCCAGCAGCCAAGAAGGGACTAGCGGTCTTTACAATGAGCAGTTCTTC	CASSQEGTSGLYNEQFF
NA	TRBD2	TRBJ2-5	TRBV3-1/TRBV3-2	TGTGCCAGCAGCCAAGAGGTAGCGGGTATTGAAGAGACCCAGTACTTC	CASSQEVAGIEETQYF
few	TRBD1	TRBJ1-4	TRBV29-1	TGCAGCGTCAGGGGGACAGCAACTAATGAAAAACTGTTTTTT	CSVRGTATNEKLFF
few	TRBD1	TRBJ1-5	TRBV2	TGTGCCAGCAGTTTACAGGGGAATAGCAATCAGCCCCAGCATTTT	CASSLQGNSNQPQHF
NA	TRBD2	TRBJ2-7	TRBV30	TGTGCCTCCCGGCCTGACGGGAGGGCAACCGAGCAGTACTTC	CASRPDGRATEQYF
once	NA	TRBJ2-2	TRBV5-1	TGCGCCAGCAGCCCACGATCCCCGGGACAGAACACCGGGGAGCTGTTTTTT	CASSPRSPGQNTGELFF
NA	TRBD2	TRBJ2-7	TRBV5-1	TGCGCCAGCAACATGGGACTAGCGGGAACCTACGAGCAGTACTTC	CASNMGLAGTYEQYF
NA	NA	TRBJ2-7	TRBV11-2	TGTGCCAGCAGCTTTCGACTAAGCTACGAGCAGTACTTC	CASSFRLSYEQYF
NA	NA	TRBJ1-6	TRBV28	TGTGCCAGCAGCGAACCCTCTCGGGTACGGTCCTTAAGGCCCCTCCACTTT	CASSEPSRVRSLRPLHF
NA	TRBD1	TRBJ1-2	TRBV4-2	TGTGCCAGCAGCCAACCGAACAGGGGCTATGGCTACACCTTC	CASSQPNRGYGYTF
NA	TRBD1	TRBJ1-6	TRBV11-2	TGTGCCAGCAGCTTAGGGGACAGCTCCTATAATTCACCCCTCCACTTT	CASSLGDSSYNSPLHF
NA	TRBD1	TRBJ2-7	TRBV18	TGTGCCAGCTCTTGGACAGGGCACTCCTACGAGCAGTACTTC	CASSWTGHSYEQYF
NA	TRBD2	TRBJ2-1	TRBV5-4	TGTGCCAGCAGCCCTACTAGCGGGAGCGGTATTGAGCAGTTCTTC	CASSPTSGSGIEQFF
NA	NA	TRBJ1-2	TRBV27	TGTGCCAGCAGGGGCCTCAGACATGGCTACACCTTC	CASRGLRHGYTF
NA	NA	TRBJ2-7	TRBV6-1	TGTGCCAGCAGTGATACAGGGCTAGGCGAGCAGTACTTC	CASSDTGLGEQYF
NA	TRBD2	TRBJ2-4	TRBV6-1	TGTGCCAGCAGTGGCGCCTGGTGGACTAGCGGGCGAGTTAAAAACATTCAGTACTTC	CASSGAWWTSGRVKNIQYF
NA	NA	TRBJ1-2	TRBV24-1	TGTGCCACCAGTGCCCCCGCAGTTAACTATGGCTACACCTTC	CATSAPAVNYGYTF